Each of the 21 T cell receptor beta chains below was sequenced from the same sample in a study of blood T cells in healthy people across ages. The authors ran a second PCR of about 7 to 11 cycles using a sample-barcoded 5' primer and a J-beta primer mix. TCRdb analysed the 5' RACE reads with MiXCR anew, one entry per CDR3 protein. The sample records over 1.5 million distinct CDR3 sequences, roughly 49% being singletons. The sample taken for sequencing was blood. The receptors derive from a woman aged 40 to 50 in good health.

This chain uses TRBV7-9 with TRBJ2-1; unclear D gene. Germline CDR1 and CDR2: SEHNR and FQNEAQ (reference sequence). The CDR3 is 17 amino acids. V shed 1 base and J shed 0 bases, with 13 bases lying between them. The CDR3 loop is CASSLEVSSRSYNEQFF. CDR3 DNA sequence: TGTGCCAGCAGCTTAGAAGTCAGTTCGCGCTCCTACAATGAGCAGTTCTTC.

V and J are TRBV28 and TRBJ2-7, with D perhaps matching TRBD1 (6 bases). The DNA end is more similar to TRBJ2-5, so the J call may be wrong. Germline assignment: CDR1 MDHEN and CDR2 SYDVKM. The CDR3 totals 16 residues. Here the CDR3 DNA reads TGTGCCAGCAGTTCTCACACAGGGTTGGGTAGAGAGACCCAGTACTTC. Amino acids: CASSSHTGLGRETQYF.

The rearrangement links TRBV20-1 to TRBJ2-1, with TRBD2 identical over 9 bases. Germline V gives CDR1 DFQATT, CDR2 SNEGSKA (reference sequence). The CDR3 length is 14 residues. The V gene end was trimmed by 6 bases and the J gene end by 7 bases; junction bases not matched to a gene: 10. CDR3 loop: CSAARLAALNEQFF. The DNA for the CDR3 is TGCAGTGCCGCTAGACTAGCGGCTTTGAATGAGCAGTTCTTC.

The rearrangement links TRBV20-1 to TRBJ2-4; TRBD2 matches 8 bases. The germline gives CDR1 DFQATT, CDR2 SNEGSKA (reference sequence). The CDR3 sequence is 17 residues long. Trimming took 0 bases from V and 13 from J; bases not matched to a gene: 20. Here the CDR3 reads CSARDAFSGGRYNEQYF. The DNA for the CDR3 is TGCAGTGCTAGAGATGCGTTCAGCGGGGGTAGATACAATGAGCAGTACTTC.

This chain links TRBV10-3 with TRBJ2-7; 10 bases are a match to TRBD1. Germline-derived CDR1 and CDR2 are ENHRY and SYGVKD. This CDR3 comprises 15 residues. After removal of 6 bases from V and 3 bases from J, the junction contained 8 bases not matched to a gene. This CDR3 is CAIRDWDRGIYEQYF. The CDR3 nucleotides read TGTGCCATCAGGGATTGGGACAGGGGAATCTACGAGCAGTACTTC.

The rearrangement links TRBV20-1 to TRBJ2-5; D is perhaps TRBD2 (6 bases). Deletions cut 3 bases from V and 2 bases from J, with 10 bases between. The CDR3 has 13 residues. The V gene's germline CDR1 is DFQATT and CDR2 SNEGSKA (reference sequence). As DNA, the CDR3 is TGCAGTGCTAGTAGACTAGTACAAGAGACCCAGTACTTC. This gives the protein CSASRLVQETQYF.

In its sample, this clonotype was seen a few times. This rearrangement joins TRBV28 to TRBJ2-3, with D hard to call. Between the trimmed V and J ends, which lost 3 bases and 2 bases, there was a span of 9 bases. There are 14 residues in the CDR3. CDR1 is MDHEN, CDR2 SYDVKM, per germline. In nucleotides, the CDR3 is TGTGCCAGCAGTTTCCCCGTTGTCACAGATACGCAGTATTTT. Translated: CASSFPVVTDTQYF.

The V gene is TRBV13, the J gene TRBJ2-5, with 14 bases that match TRBD2. The CDR3 runs 17 residues. The trim removed 5 bases at V and 5 bases at J, leaving 10 bases unmatched. The germline V gene encodes CDR1 PRHDT and CDR2 FYEKMQ (reference sequence). This CDR3 is CASSPRGTSGGSETQYF. CDR3 bases: TGTGCCAGCAGCCCTAGGGGGACTAGCGGGGGAAGTGAGACCCAGTACTTC.

Here the CDR3 reads CASSYSRDRAFNYGYTF. For the CDR3, the DNA is TGTGCCAGCAGTTACTCTCGCGACCGGGCGTTTAACTATGGCTACACCTTC. The chain links TRBV6-5 to TRBJ1-2; D gene ambiguous. CDR3 size: 17 residues. Trimming shortened V by 0 bases and J by 1 base, and 15 bases separated the two germline ends. Germline CDR1 MNHEY, CDR2 SVGAGI.

This chain uses TRBV6-6 with TRBJ1-2; no reliable D call. The germline V gene has CDR1 MNHNY and CDR2 SVGAGI (reference sequence). The CDR3 loop spans 10 amino acids. V lost 8 bases to trimming and J lost 4 bases, with 5 bases between them. In DNA form, the CDR3 reads TGTGCCAGCGCGAGCTATGGCTACACCTTC. This gives the protein CASASYGYTF.

This clonotype appeared a few times. The gene calls are TRBV6-1 and TRBJ2-7; D is undetermined. The germline CDR1 and CDR2 sequences are MNHNS and SASEGT. Trimming stripped 8 bases from V and 0 bases from J, with 5 bases between. The CDR3 consists of 11 residues. The CDR3 sequence is CASYSSYEQYF. The CDR3 region has the DNA TGTGCCAGCTATAGCTCCTACGAGCAGTACTTC.

Concerning this clonotype itself: This may arise from a read error, as a much more abundant clone is one base away. V and J are TRBV4-3 and TRBJ1-2; no clear D. Per germline, CDR1 LGHNA and CDR2 YSLEER. The CDR3 totals 13 residues. The CDR3 loop reads CASSQDPNYGYAF. The CDR3, as DNA: TGCGCCAGCAGCCAAGACCCAAACTATGGCTACGCCTTC.

V and J are TRBV12-3 or TRBV12-4 and TRBJ1-1, with 7 bases matching TRBD1. The CDR3 totals 15 residues. The J segment lost 2 bases and the V segment lost 6 bases, leaving 9 bases of the junction unmatched. The CDR3 here is CASSPRRGANTEAFF. The CDR3 nucleotides are TGTGCCAGCAGCCCACGCAGGGGGGCTAACACTGAAGCTTTCTTT.

This chain links TRBV20-1 with TRBJ1-2, with TRBD1 identical over 8 bases. The CDR3 is made up of 16 amino acids. Germline V gene lookup returns CDR1 DFQATT and CDR2 SNEGSKA (reference sequence). The V and J ends lost 1 base and 2 bases, in that order; junction bases with no gene match: 9. CDR3 coding DNA: TGCAGTGCTAGAGTAGATATGCAGGGGGCGAACTATGGCTACACCTTC. Amino acid sequence: CSARVDMQGANYGYTF.

This clonotype was seen at least ten times. A much larger clonotype is one base distant, so this may be a read error. This sequence joins TRBV6-4 and TRBJ2-1; 9 bases match TRBD2. The CDR3 runs to 15 residues. CDR1 MRHNA and CDR2 SNTAGT come from the germline V gene. After removal of 0 bases from V and 9 bases from J, the junction contained 6 bases not matched to a gene. The CDR3 sequence is CASSDSRAGGGEQFF. As DNA, the CDR3 is TGTGCCAGCAGTGACTCGCGAGCGGGGGGAGGTGAGCAGTTCTTC.

This chain connects TRBV20-1 to TRBJ2-3; 11 bases map to TRBD2. The CDR3 runs to 15 residues. Looked up from germline, CDR1 is DFQATT and CDR2 is SNEGSKA (reference sequence). V lost 5 bases to trimming and J lost 4 bases; unmatched junction nucleotides: 8. CDR3 coding DNA: TGCAGTGCTGCTAATAGCGGGGGGGCTTCAGATACGCAGTATTTT. This translates into CSAANSGGASDTQYF.

The V call is TRBV21-1, the J call TRBJ1-2; the table's D call, TRBD1, was not checked against the DNA. TRBV21-1 is a documented pseudogene. The CDR3 covers 18 residues. This CDR3 reads CASRCSRRDRGQSGGYTF. CDR3 sequence (DNA): TGTGCCAGCAGGTGCTCTCGCCGGGACAGGGGGCAATCGGGTGGCTACACCTTC.

This clonotype was seen more than once but under ten times. The chain links TRBV29-1 to TRBJ2-1, with 9 positions matching TRBD1. Judging by the DNA end, TRBJ2-7 fits better; the J call may be wrong. This CDR3 region has 16 residues. CDR1 is SQVTM and CDR2 is ANQGSEA in the germline V gene. CDR3 in DNA: TGCAGCGTTGAACGCCCCGGGACAGGGAGGTACAATGAGCAGTACTTC. This translates into CSVERPGTGRYNEQYF.

This clonotype has ten or more counts. J is TRBJ2-4 and V is TRBV7-2, with 9 bases lining up with TRBD1. Looked up from germline, CDR1 is SGHTA and CDR2 is FQGNSA. This CDR3 has 14 residues. The junction had 5 bases not matched to a gene; V was cut back by 5 bases and J by 6 bases. The chain's CDR3 is CASSPDRGRNIQYF. The DNA for the CDR3 is TGTGCCAGCAGCCCGGACAGGGGTCGAAACATTCAGTACTTC.

This clonotype occurred a few times. J is TRBJ2-3 and V is TRBV3-1, with TRBD2 identical over 11 bases. Germline CDR1 reads LGHDT; CDR2 reads YNNKEL (reference sequence). The junction had 7 bases not matched to a gene; V was cut back by 5 bases and J by 9 bases. This CDR3 region has 14 residues. The DNA of the CDR3 is TGTGCCAGCAGCAACCGACTAGCGGGGTCAACGCAGTATTTT. This sequence encodes CASSNRLAGSTQYF.

This clonotype was recorded only once. In DNA, the CDR3 is TGTGCCAGCACCCCGGGAAGCAGGGGGGAAGCTTTCTTT. It codes for CASTPGSRGEAFF. This chain connects TRBV9 to TRBJ1-1; 7 bases agree with TRBD1. Germline V gene lookup returns CDR1 SGDLS and CDR2 YYNGEE. The CDR3 is 13 amino acids. Trimming took 6 bases from V and 8 from J; bases not matched to a gene: 10. The variable domain in full, completed from reference TRBV9 and TRBJ1-1, reads DSGVTQTPKHLITATGQRVTLRCSPRSGDLSVYWYQQSLDQGLQFLIQYYNGEERAKGNILERFSAQQFPDLHSELNLSSLELGDSALYFCASTPGSRGEAFFGQGTRLTVV.